Following are 22 T cell receptor beta chains from one sample sequenced in a study of T cell clonotyping in hematopoietic cell transplantation. The data were produced by immunoSEQ multiplex PCR, yet TCRdb's version contains in-frame clones alone and is incomplete. Of roughly 40,000 clones listed, about 96% were seen once; the top ten hold roughly 0.9%. The specimen was peripheral blood mononuclear cells. These receptors were collected from a man younger than 45 in good health. Some clones in this sample may be carry-over from other donors' samples.

The V call is TRBV19, the J call TRBJ1-2; 10 positions match TRBD1. Germline V gene data show CDR1 as LNHDA and CDR2 as SQIVND (reference sequence). The CDR3 extends over 16 amino acids. The trim removed 4 bases at V and 5 bases at J, leaving 10 bases unmatched. The DNA of the CDR3 is TGTGCCAGTAGTACGGGGAGGACAGGGGGAGGGTATGGCTACACCTTC. This encodes CASSTGRTGGGYGYTF.

This chain joins TRBV4-2 and TRBJ1-2, with D unclear. Trimming stripped 0 bases from V and 0 bases from J, with 14 bases between. Germline V gene lookup returns CDR1 LGHNA and CDR2 YNFKEQ. The CDR3 totals 17 residues. The CDR3 sequence is CASSQEGGLRTNYGYTF. CDR3 sequence (DNA): TGTGCCAGCAGCCAAGAAGGCGGCCTTCGGACTAACTATGGCTACACCTTC.

The V call is TRBV6-1, the J call TRBJ1-4; D might be TRBD1 (5 bases). Trimming pared 2 bases from V and 2 bases from J, leaving 12 bases between. The germline CDR1 and CDR2 sequences are MNHNS and SASEGT. The CDR3 sequence is 16 residues long. Written as DNA, the CDR3 is TGTGCCAGCAGTGAACTGGGGGGAACTACTAATGAAAAACTGTTTTTT. The encoded protein is CASSELGGTTNEKLFF.

The CDR3, as DNA: TGTGCCAGCAGTTACGGGACGGGCCCGACTAATGAAAAACTGTTTTTT. As protein: CASSYGTGPTNEKLFF. The V gene is TRBV6-6, the J gene TRBJ1-4; a possible D gene is TRBD1 (5 bases). The CDR3 length is 16 residues. The germline gives CDR1 MNHNY, CDR2 SVGAGI (reference sequence). The germline V and J ends were trimmed by 2 bases and 2 bases, with 12 bases remaining between them.

V and J are TRBV19 and TRBJ2-7, with 11 bases fitting TRBD1. With 3 bases clipped from V and 7 bases from J, the junction kept 8 bases outside the gene matches. The CDR3 totals 15 residues. CDR1 and CDR2 (germline): LNHDA, SQIVND (reference sequence). Here the CDR3 DNA reads TGTGCCAGTAGTATGTTAGGACAGGGGGCCGGTGAGCAGTACTTC. Amino acid sequence: CASSMLGQGAGEQYF.

V and J are TRBV21-1 and TRBJ1-6. TRBV21-1 is shown as a pseudogene. The CDR3 is 16 amino acids. The CDR3 nucleotides are TGTGCCAGCAGCATCTCGTCCCCCATCGGCCGTTCACCCCTCCACTTT. It translates to CASSISSPIGRSPLHF.

V usage is TRBV27 and J usage is TRBJ1-4; 7 nucleotides line up with TRBD1. V was pared by 5 bases and J by 0 bases, with 21 bases of the junction left unmatched. The CDR3 sequence is 21 residues long. Germline V gives CDR1 MNHEY, CDR2 SMNVEV (reference sequence). The CDR3 reads CASSPIAGSTGQGPTNEKLFF. Here the CDR3 DNA reads TGTGCCAGCAGTCCTATAGCCGGATCGACAGGGCAGGGCCCAACTAATGAAAAACTGTTTTTT.

V usage is TRBV6-5 and J usage is TRBJ1-5; 8 bases align to TRBD1. Germline CDR1 and CDR2: MNHEY and SVGAGI. The CDR3 is made up of 14 amino acids. V shed 6 bases and J 3 bases; nucleotides not matched to a gene: 4. The DNA of the CDR3 is TGTGCCAGCAGAGGGACAGGAACCAATCAGCCCCAGCATTTT. It encodes CASRGTGTNQPQHF.

The chain couples TRBV2 to TRBJ1-5, with D unclear. From germline, CDR1 is SNHLY and CDR2 FYNNEI. The V end lost 1 base, the J end lost 5 bases, and 3 bases lay between the germline ends. The length of the CDR3 is 12 residues. CDR3 sequence (DNA): TGTGCCAGCAGTGAAGTACATCAGCCCCAGCATTTT. It translates to CASSEVHQPQHF.

The V and J genes are TRBV5-1 and TRBJ1-1; D remains ambiguous. The CDR3 is 12 amino acids. Per the germline V gene, CDR1 is SGHRS and CDR2 is YFSETQ. V lost 4 bases, J lost 6 bases, and 10 bases lay in between. The CDR3 region has the DNA TGCGCCAGCAGCAACCCGCCCGCTGAAGCTTTCTTT. Amino acid sequence: CASSNPPAEAFF.

The chain carries TRBV6-1 and TRBJ1-1, with TRBD1 identical over 7 bases. The V and J ends lost 4 bases and 1 base, in that order; junction bases with no gene match: 9. The CDR3 has 16 residues. CDR1 and CDR2 from the germline V gene are MNHNS and SASEGT. CDR3 nucleotides: TGTGCCAGCAGTGTCCCACAGGGGTTAGGGAACACTGAAGCTTTCTTT. The encoded protein is CASSVPQGLGNTEAFF.

J is TRBJ1-3 and V is TRBV28; no clear D gene. This CDR3 spans 14 amino acids. Germline CDR1 reads MDHEN; CDR2 reads SYDVKM. V gave up 3 bases and J gave up 4 bases, with 10 bases separating them. CDR3 in DNA: TGTGCCAGCAGTTTGCTTGGAAGGGGAAACACCATATATTTT. Translation gives CASSLLGRGNTIYF.

The chain couples TRBV11-3 to TRBJ2-1; 8 positions agree with TRBD2. J was trimmed by 8 bases and V by 4 bases; bases with no gene match: 10. The CDR3 runs 15 residues. CDR1 SGHNT and CDR2 YENEEA come from the germline V gene. The CDR3 DNA sequence: TGTGCCAGCAGCTCAGCGGGGGTGGGACTCTATGAGCAGTTCTTC. This codes for CASSSAGVGLYEQFF. The complete variable domain, with remaining parts taken from reference TRBV11-3 and TRBJ2-1, reads EAGVVQSPRYKIIEKKQPVAFWCNPISGHNTLYWYLQNLGQGPELLIRYENEEAVDDSQLPKDRFSAERLKGVDSTLKIQPAELGDSAVYLCASSSAGVGLYEQFFGPGTRLTVL.

V gene TRBV7-3 combines with J gene TRBJ2-2; the D gene is possibly TRBD1 (6 bases). Per the germline V gene, CDR1 is SGHTA and CDR2 is FQGTGA. Trimming took 3 bases from V and 5 from J, leaving 10 bases between them. This CDR3 spans 14 amino acids. For the CDR3, the DNA is TGTGCCAGCAGCTTCAGGGGAGATACCGGGGAGCTGTTTTTT. It encodes CASSFRGDTGELFF.

V is TRBV5-4 and J is TRBJ2-5; 9 nucleotides agree with TRBD1. Trimming cost V 4 bases and J 4 bases; bases outside gene matches: 5. Germline CDR1 SGHNT, CDR2 YYREEE (reference sequence). The CDR3 has 14 residues. CDR3 residues: CASSPGQGSETQYF. Here the CDR3 DNA reads TGTGCCAGCAGCCCGGGACAGGGATCAGAGACCCAGTACTTC.

This clone has a single count. The gene calls are TRBV19 and TRBJ2-1; 10 nucleotides agree with TRBD2. This CDR3 is built from 13 residues. With 6 bases clipped from V and 7 bases from J, the junction kept 3 bases outside the gene matches. Germline loops: CDR1 LNHDA, CDR2 SQIVND (reference sequence). CDR3: CASRTSGANEQFF. Here the CDR3 DNA reads TGTGCCAGTAGAACTAGCGGGGCGAATGAGCAGTTCTTC.

The V and J genes are TRBV4-1 and TRBJ1-1; TRBD1 might be the D (5 bases). V lost 4 bases to trimming and J lost 0 bases, with 15 bases between them. CDR3 size: 16 residues. The germline CDR1 and CDR2 sequences are MGHRA and YSYEKL. The CDR3 region is CASSPSTAGLNTEAFF. The CDR3 DNA reads TGCGCCAGCAGCCCAAGTACAGCAGGGTTGAACACTGAAGCTTTCTTT.

The chain links TRBV11-3 to TRBJ2-7, with TRBD2 matching 7 bases. The CDR3 is 12 residues long. J gave up 6 bases and V 6 bases, and 5 bases lay outside the gene matches. Germline loops: CDR1 SGHNT, CDR2 YENEEA. CDR3 sequence (DNA): TGTGCCAGCAGGGCAGGGAGGGCCGAGCAGTACTTC. It yields the protein CASRAGRAEQYF.

V and J are TRBV5-1 and TRBJ2-7, with TRBD2 matching 12 bases. Looked up from germline, CDR1 is SGHRS and CDR2 is YFSETQ. V shed 4 bases and J 4 bases; nucleotides not matched to a gene: 3. This CDR3 contains 14 residues. The CDR3 here is CASSGLAGGYEQYF. The CDR3, as DNA: TGCGCCAGCAGCGGCCTAGCGGGGGGGTACGAGCAGTACTTC.

The rearrangement uses TRBV6-1 and TRBJ1-1; D is ambiguous. Germline assignment: CDR1 MNHNS and CDR2 SASEGT. V was pared by 2 bases and J by 7 bases, with 11 bases between. The CDR3 extends over 13 amino acids. The CDR3 protein is CASSEIGMGEAFF. The CDR3 DNA reads TGTGCCAGCAGTGAAATAGGGATGGGTGAAGCTTTCTTT.

This sequence joins TRBV25-1 and TRBJ2-2, with 10 bases identical to TRBD1. V shed 7 bases and J 7 bases; nucleotides not matched to a gene: 9. In germline, CDR1 is MGHDK, CDR2 SYGVNS. This CDR3 spans 15 amino acids. As DNA, the CDR3 is TGTGCCAGCATTGGGACAGGGGTTCTTAGCGGGGAGCTGTTTTTT. This gives the protein CASIGTGVLSGELFF.

The V and J genes are TRBV9 and TRBJ1-4; 8 nucleotides match TRBD1. V dropped 0 bases and J dropped 8; count of bases not matched to a gene: 3. This CDR3 contains 14 residues. Germline assignment: CDR1 SGDLS and CDR2 YYNGEE. The DNA for the CDR3 is TGTGCCAGCAGCGTAGGACAGGGGCTCGAAAAACTGTTTTTT. This codes for CASSVGQGLEKLFF.